The following is a T cell receptor beta chain sequence with its context. Its antigen is not identified. The CDR3 extends over 14 amino acids. Germline-derived CDR1 and CDR2 are SGHRS and YFSETQ. V lost 4 bases to trimming and J lost 9 bases; unmatched junction nucleotides: 4. After constant-region reverse-primer amplification, full-length variable regions underwent semi-nested PCR with Nested Universal Primer A. MiXCR was run by TCRdb on the 5' RACE reads, yielding one entry per CDR3 protein. The table records around 57,000 distinct CDR3 sequences, 28% of them present only once. CD4+CD45RO+CD25- cells were isolated as memory CD4+ T cells. Overall study findings and caveats: Tumor memory CD4+ T cell TCR gene usage was found to cluster with blood and lymph node memory CD4+ cells and with lymph node naive CD4+ cells. Tumor Treg TCRs overlapped most with tumor naive CD4+ cells.

The receptor was derived from a female donor with breast cancer. This chain connects TRBV5-1 to TRBJ2-2; 12 bases align to TRBD2. Source material: tumor-infiltrating memory CD4+ T cells sorted from the breast tumor. As to subset: memory CD4+ T cells, CD4+CD45RO+CD25-. CDR3 amino acids: CASSTTSGRRELFF. DNA for the CDR3: TGCGCCAGCAGCACCACTAGCGGGAGGCGGGAGCTGTTTTTT.